This T cell receptor (beta chain) was recorded in a study of T cells in Graves' hyperthyroidism and ophthalmopathy. Study-wide results and caveats: Most clonotypes that expanded in the thyroid above 0.001 also showed up in blood.

As to this clonotype: Its antigen is not known.

J was trimmed by 9 bases and V by 0 bases; bases with no gene match: 8. Germline V gene lookup returns CDR1 SGHAT and CDR2 FQNNGV. The CDR3 sequence is 14 residues long. Amplified regions were TCR beta CDR3 sequences from RNA transcripts. TCR CDR3 underwent first-round RT-PCR with the HTBI primer set. TCRdb reanalysed the multiplex PCR reads using MiXCR and keeps one entry per CDR3 protein. This table has around 290,000 distinct CDR3 sequences, over 15% appearing once. The genes are TRBV11-2 and TRBJ2-7; 7 nucleotides line up with TRBD1. The sample comprised blood. The receptor comes from a woman between 55 and 75 years old with Graves' ophthalmopathy. The CDR3 loop reads CASSLDRNRDRQYF. The CDR3 DNA reads TGTGCCAGCAGCTTAGATAGGAACCGGGACAGGCAGTACTTC.